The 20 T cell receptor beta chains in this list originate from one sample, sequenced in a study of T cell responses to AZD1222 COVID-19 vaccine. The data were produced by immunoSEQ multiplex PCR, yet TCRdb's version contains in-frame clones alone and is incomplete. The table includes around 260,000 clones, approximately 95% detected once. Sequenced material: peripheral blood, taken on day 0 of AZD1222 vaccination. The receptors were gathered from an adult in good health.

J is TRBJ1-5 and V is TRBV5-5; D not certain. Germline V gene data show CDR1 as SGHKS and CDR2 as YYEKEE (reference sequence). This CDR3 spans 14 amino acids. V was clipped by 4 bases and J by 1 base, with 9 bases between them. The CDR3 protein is CASSTRLSNQPQHF. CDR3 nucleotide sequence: TGTGCCAGCAGCACCCGTCTCAGCAATCAGCCCCAGCATTTT.

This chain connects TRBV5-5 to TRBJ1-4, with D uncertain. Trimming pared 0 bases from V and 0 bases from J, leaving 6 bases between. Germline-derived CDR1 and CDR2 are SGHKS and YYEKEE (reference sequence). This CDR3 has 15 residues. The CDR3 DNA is TGTGCCAGCAGCTTGGAACCAGCAACTAATGAAAAACTGTTTTTT. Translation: CASSLEPATNEKLFF.

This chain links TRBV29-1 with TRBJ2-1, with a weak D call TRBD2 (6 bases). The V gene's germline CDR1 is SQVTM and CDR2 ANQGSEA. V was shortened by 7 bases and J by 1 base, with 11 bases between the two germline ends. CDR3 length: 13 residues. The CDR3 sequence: CSARGESYNEQFF. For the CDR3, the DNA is TGCAGCGCGCGCGGGGAGTCCTACAATGAGCAGTTCTTC.

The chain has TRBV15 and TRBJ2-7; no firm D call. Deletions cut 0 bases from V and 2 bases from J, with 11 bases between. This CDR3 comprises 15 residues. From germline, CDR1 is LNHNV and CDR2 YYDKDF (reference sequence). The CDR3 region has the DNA TGTGCCACCAGCAGAGATATGGTCAGAACCTACGAGCAGTACTTC. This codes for CATSRDMVRTYEQYF.

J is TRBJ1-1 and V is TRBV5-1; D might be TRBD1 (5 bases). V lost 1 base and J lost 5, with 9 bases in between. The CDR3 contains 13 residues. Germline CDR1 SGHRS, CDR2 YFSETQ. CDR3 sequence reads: CASSLTGRTEAFF. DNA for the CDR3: TGCGCCAGCAGCTTGACGGGACGTACTGAAGCTTTCTTT.

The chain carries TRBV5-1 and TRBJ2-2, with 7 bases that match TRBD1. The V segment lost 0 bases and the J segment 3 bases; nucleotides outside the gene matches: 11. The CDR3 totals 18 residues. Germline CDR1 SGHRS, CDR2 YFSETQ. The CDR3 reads CASSLVVRTGAHTGELFF. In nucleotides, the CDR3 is TGCGCCAGCAGCTTGGTGGTTCGTACAGGGGCCCACACCGGGGAGCTGTTTTTT.

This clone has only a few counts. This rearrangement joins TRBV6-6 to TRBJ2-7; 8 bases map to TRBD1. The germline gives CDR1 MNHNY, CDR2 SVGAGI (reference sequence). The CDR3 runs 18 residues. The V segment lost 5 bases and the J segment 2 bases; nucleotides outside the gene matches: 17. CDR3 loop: CASSPAAGGRSWTYEQYF. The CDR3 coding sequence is TGTGCCAGCAGTCCCGCGGCAGGGGGCCGTTCGTGGACCTACGAGCAGTACTTC.

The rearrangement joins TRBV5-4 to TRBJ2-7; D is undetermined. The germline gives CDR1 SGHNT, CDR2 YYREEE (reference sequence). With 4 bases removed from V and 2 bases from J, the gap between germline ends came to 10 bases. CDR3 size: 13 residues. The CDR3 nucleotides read TGTGCCAGCAGCCCCCCAGGAGCCTACGAGCAGTACTTC. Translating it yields CASSPPGAYEQYF.

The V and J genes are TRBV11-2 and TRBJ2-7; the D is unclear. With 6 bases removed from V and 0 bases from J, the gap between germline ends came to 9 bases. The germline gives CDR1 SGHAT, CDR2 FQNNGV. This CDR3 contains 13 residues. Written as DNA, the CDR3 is TGTGCCAGCAGGGGGTTGAGCTCCTACGAGCAGTACTTC. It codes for CASRGLSSYEQYF.

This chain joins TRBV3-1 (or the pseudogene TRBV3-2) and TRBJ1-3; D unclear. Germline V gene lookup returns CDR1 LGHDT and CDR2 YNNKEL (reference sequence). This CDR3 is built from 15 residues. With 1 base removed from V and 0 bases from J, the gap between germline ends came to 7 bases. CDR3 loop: CASSQVLSSGNTIYF. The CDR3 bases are TGTGCCAGCAGCCAAGTACTGAGCTCTGGAAACACCATATATTTT.

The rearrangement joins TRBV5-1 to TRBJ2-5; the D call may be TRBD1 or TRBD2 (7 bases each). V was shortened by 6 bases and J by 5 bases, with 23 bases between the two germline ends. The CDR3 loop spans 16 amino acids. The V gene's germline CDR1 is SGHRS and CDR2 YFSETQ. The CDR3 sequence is CASTTQPREGAETQYF. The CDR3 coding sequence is TGCGCCAGCACCACGCAGCCGAGGGAGGGGGCGGAGACCCAGTACTTC.

The CDR3 region is CASSGPTTPFIYEQYF. Here the CDR3 DNA reads TGCGCCAGCAGTGGTCCCACTACTCCGTTTATATACGAGCAGTACTTC. This rearrangement joins TRBV10-1 to TRBJ2-7; D gene ambiguous. Germline CDR1 WNHNN, CDR2 SYGVQD (reference sequence). V gave up 4 bases and J gave up 4 bases, with 20 bases separating them. The length of the CDR3 is 16 residues.

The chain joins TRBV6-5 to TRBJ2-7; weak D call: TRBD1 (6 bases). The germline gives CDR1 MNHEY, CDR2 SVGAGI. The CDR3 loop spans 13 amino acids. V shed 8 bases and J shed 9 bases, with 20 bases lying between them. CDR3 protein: CASADSGPFGQYF. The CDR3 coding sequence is TGTGCCAGCGCGGACAGTGGGCCCTTCGGGCAGTACTTC.

The CDR3, as DNA: TGTGCCAGCAGTCCCCTGGCCGCGCCGCCCTACGAGCAGTACTTC. Translation gives CASSPLAAPPYEQYF. The chain is built from TRBV6-5 and TRBJ2-7, with D uncertain. Germline CDR1 and CDR2: MNHEY and SVGAGI. V lost 5 bases and J 2 bases, leaving 16 bases between the germline ends. The CDR3 covers 15 residues.

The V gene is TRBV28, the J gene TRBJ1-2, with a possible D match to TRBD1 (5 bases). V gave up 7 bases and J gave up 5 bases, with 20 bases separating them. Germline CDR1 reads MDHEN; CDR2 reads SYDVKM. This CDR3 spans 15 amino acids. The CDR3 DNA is TGTGCCAGCATGGAGGGGCGAAGGGGAGGGTATGGCTACACCTTC. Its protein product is CASMEGRRGGYGYTF.

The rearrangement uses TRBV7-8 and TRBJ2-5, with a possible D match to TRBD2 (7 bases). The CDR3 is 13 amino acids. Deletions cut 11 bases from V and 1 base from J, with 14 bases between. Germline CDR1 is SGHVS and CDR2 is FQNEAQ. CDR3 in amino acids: CAGGGGRQETQYF. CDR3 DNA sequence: TGTGCCGGGGGAGGGGGGCGCCAAGAGACCCAGTACTTC.

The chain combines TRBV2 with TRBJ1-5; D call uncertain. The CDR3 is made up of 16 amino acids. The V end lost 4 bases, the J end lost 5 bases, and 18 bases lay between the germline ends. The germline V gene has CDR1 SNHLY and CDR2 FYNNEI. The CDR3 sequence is CASSGEGGGGHQPQHF. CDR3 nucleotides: TGTGCCAGCAGTGGGGAGGGAGGAGGAGGCCATCAGCCCCAGCATTTT.

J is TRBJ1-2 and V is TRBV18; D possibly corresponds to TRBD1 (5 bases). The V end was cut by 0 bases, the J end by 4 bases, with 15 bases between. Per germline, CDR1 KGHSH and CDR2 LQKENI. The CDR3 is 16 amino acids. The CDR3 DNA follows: TGTGCCAGCTCACCACCTGGGGGGTCCCTAGGCTATGGCTACACCTTC. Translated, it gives CASSPPGGSLGYGYTF.

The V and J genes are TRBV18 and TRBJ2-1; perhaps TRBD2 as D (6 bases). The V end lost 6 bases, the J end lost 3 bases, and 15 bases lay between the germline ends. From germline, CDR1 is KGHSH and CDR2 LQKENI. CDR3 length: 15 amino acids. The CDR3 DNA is TGTGCCAGCTCCCGGGCGGGGACCATCTACAATGAGCAGTTCTTC. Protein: CASSRAGTIYNEQFF.

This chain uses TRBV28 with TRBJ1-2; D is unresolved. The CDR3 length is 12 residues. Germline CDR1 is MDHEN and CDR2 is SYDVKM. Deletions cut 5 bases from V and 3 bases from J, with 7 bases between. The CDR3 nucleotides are TGTGCCAGCAGTCCTCCGCACTATGGCTACACCTTC. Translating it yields CASSPPHYGYTF.